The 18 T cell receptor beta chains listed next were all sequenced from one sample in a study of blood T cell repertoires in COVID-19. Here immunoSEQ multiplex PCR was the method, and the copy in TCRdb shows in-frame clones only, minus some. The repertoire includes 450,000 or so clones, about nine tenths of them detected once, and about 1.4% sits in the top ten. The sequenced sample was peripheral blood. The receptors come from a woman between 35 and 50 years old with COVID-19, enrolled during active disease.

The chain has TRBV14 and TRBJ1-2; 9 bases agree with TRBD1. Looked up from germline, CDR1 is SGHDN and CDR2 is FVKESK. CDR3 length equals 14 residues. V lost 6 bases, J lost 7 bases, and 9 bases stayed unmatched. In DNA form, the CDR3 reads TGTGCCAGCAGTCTACAGGGGGCGCGAAGTGGCTACACCTTC. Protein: CASSLQGARSGYTF.

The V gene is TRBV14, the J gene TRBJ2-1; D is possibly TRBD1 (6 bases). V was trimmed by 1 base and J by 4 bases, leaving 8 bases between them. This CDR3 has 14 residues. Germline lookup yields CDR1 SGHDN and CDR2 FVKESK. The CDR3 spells CASSQGTAYNEQFF. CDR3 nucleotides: TGTGCCAGCAGCCAAGGGACAGCTTACAATGAGCAGTTCTTC.

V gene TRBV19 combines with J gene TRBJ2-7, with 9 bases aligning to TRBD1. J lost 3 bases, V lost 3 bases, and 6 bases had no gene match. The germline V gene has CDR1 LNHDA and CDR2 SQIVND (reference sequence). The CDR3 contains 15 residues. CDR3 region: CASSIGGTGYYEQYF. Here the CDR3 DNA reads TGTGCCAGTAGTATTGGCGGGACAGGGTACTACGAGCAGTACTTC.

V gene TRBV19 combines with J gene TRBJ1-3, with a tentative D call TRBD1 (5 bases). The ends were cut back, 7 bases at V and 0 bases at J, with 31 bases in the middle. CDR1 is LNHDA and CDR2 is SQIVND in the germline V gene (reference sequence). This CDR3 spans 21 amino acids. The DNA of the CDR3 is TGTGCCAGTACCTTATTACGCGAGACAGCCTCGTTAGAGCTCTCTGGAAACACCATATATTTT. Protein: CASTLLRETASLELSGNTIYF.

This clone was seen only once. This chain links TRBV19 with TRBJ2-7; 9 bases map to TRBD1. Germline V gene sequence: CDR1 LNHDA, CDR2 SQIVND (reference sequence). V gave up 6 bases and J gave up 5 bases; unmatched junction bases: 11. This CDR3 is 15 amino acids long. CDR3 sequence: CASRVRGTGTDEQYF. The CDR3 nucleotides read TGTGCCAGTAGGGTGAGAGGGACAGGGACAGACGAGCAGTACTTC.

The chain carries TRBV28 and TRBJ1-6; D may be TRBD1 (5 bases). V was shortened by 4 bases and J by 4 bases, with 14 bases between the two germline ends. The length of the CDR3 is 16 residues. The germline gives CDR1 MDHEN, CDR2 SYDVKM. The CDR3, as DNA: TGTGCCAGCAGTTGGTCGGGGGTCGGTTATAATTCACCCCTCCACTTT. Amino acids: CASSWSGVGYNSPLHF.

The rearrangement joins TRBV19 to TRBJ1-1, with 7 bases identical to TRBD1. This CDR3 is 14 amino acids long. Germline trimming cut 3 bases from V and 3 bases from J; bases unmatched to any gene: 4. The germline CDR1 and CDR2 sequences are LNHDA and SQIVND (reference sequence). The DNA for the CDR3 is TGTGCCAGTAGTATGAGACAGGGTCACACTGAAGCTTTCTTT. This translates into CASSMRQGHTEAFF.

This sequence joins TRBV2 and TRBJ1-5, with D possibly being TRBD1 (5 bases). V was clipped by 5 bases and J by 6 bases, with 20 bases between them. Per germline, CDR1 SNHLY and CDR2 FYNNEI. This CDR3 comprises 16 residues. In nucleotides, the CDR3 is TGTGCCAGCAGTTTCCGCCCCACGACAGAGCCTCAGCCCCAGCATTTT. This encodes CASSFRPTTEPQPQHF. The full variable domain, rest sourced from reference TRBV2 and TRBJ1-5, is EPEVTQTPSHQVTQMGQEVILRCVPISNHLYFYWYRQILGQKVEFLVSFYNNEISEKSEIFDDQFSVERPDGSNFTLKIRSTKLEDSAMYFCASSFRPTTEPQPQHFGDGTRLSIL.

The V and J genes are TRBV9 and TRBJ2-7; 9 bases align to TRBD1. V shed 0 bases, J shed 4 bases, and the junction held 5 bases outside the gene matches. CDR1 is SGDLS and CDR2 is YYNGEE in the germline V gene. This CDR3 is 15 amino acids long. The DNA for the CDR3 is TGTGCCAGCAGCGTAGACCCGGGACAGGGTTACGAGCAGTACTTC. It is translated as CASSVDPGQGYEQYF.

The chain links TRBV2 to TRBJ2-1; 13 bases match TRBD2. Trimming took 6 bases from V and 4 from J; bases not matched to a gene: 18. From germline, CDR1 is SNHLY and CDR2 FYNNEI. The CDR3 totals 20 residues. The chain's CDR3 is CASRGVGLAGAVGYYNEQFF. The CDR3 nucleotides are TGTGCCAGCAGGGGAGTAGGACTAGCGGGAGCGGTAGGGTATTACAATGAGCAGTTCTTC.

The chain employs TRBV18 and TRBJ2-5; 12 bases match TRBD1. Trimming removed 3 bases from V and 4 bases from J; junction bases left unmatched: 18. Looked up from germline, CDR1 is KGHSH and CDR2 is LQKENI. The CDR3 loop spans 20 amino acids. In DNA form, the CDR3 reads TGTGCCAGCTCACCGGGACAGGGGGCTCTCACCCCATTCCCCCCAGAGACCCAGTACTTC. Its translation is CASSPGQGALTPFPPETQYF.

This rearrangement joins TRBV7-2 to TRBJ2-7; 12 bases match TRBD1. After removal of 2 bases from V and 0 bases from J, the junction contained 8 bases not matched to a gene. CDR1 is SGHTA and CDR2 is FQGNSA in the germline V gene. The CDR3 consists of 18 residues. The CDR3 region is CASSLRSAGQGASYEQYF. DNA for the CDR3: TGTGCCAGCAGCTTAAGGTCGGCGGGACAGGGGGCCTCCTACGAGCAGTACTTC.

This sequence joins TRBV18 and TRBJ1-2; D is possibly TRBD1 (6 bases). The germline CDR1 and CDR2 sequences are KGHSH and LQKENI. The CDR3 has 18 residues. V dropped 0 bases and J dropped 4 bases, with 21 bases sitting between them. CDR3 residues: CASSPPATGNLAIYGYTF. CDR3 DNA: TGTGCCAGCTCACCACCCGCCACAGGGAACCTAGCCATCTATGGCTACACCTTC.

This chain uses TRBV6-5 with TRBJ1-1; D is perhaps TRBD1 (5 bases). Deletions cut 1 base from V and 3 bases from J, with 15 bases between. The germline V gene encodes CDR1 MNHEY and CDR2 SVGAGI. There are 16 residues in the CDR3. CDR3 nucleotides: TGTGCCAGCAGTTACTTAAGGGGTGGACCTTACACTGAAGCTTTCTTT. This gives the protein CASSYLRGGPYTEAFF.

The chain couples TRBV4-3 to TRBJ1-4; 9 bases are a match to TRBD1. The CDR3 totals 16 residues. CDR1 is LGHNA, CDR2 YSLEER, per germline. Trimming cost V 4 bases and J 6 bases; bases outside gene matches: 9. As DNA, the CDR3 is TGCGCCAGCAGCCCACTGTCCCGGGACAGGGATGAAAAACTGTTTTTT. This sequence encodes CASSPLSRDRDEKLFF.

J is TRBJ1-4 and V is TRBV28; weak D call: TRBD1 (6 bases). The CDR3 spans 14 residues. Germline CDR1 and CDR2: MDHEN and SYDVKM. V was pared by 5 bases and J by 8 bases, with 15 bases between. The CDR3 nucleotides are TGTGCCAGCAGTCCCCCAGGGGCGGTCGAAAAACTGTTTTTT. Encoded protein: CASSPPGAVEKLFF. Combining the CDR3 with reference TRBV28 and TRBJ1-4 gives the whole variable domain DVKVTQSSRYLVKRTGEKVFLECVQDMDHENMFWYRQDPGLGLRLIYFSYDVKMKEKGDIPEGYSVSREKKERFSLILESASTNQTSMYLCASSPPGAVEKLFFGSGTQLSVL.

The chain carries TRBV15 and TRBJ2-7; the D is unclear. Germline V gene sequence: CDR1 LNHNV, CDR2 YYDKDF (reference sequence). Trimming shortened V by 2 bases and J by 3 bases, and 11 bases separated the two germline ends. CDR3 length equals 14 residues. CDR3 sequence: CATSRPLGNYEQYF. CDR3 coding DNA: TGTGCCACCAGCAGACCCCTAGGAAACTACGAGCAGTACTTC.

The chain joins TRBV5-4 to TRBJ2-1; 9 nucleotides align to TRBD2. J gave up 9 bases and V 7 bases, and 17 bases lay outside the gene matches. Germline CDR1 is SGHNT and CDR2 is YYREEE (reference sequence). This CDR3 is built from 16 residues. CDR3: CASRHLLAGRRSEQFF. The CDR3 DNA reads TGTGCCAGCCGACATTTACTAGCGGGTAGGAGAAGTGAGCAGTTCTTC. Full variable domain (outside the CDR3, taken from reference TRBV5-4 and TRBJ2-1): ETGVTQSPTHLIKTRGQQVTLRCSSQSGHNTVSWYQQALGQGPQFIFQYYREEENGRGNFPPRFSGLQFPNYSSELNVNALELDDSALYLCASRHLLAGRRSEQFFGPGTRLTVL.